The rows below give T cell receptor beta chains drawn from one sample of a study of shared clonotypes between healthy human individuals. The repertoire was sequenced with immunoSEQ multiplex PCR; TCRdb's copy has only in-frame clones and lacks some. The table records about 480,000 clones, 79% of them present only once. The sequencing sample was made of PBMCs. Receptors originate from a middle-aged woman in good health. Some clones in this sample may be carry-over from other donors' samples. Both conserved end residues are part of each CDR3. Fields, in order: J gene, clone size, V gene, D gene, CDR3 length, CDR3 protein, CDR3 DNA. The D gene is left open where the match is weak. Only part of the rows carry a size: once, few, many, or a class if the clone is expanded.

J gene: TRBJ2-1
clone size: -
V gene: TRBV4-3
D gene: -
CDR3 length: 13
CDR3 protein: CASSQDLRDEQFF
CDR3 DNA: TGCGCCAGCAGCCAAGATTTGCGTGATGAGCAGTTCTTC

J gene: TRBJ1-3
clone size: -
V gene: TRBV7-9
D gene: -
CDR3 length: 16
CDR3 protein: CASSLRTAYSGNTIYF
CDR3 DNA: TGTGCCAGCAGCTTAAGGACGGCCTACTCTGGAAACACCATATATTTT

J gene: TRBJ2-7
clone size: -
V gene: TRBV30
D gene: TRBD2
CDR3 length: 14
CDR3 protein: CAWRPSGSLLEQYF
CDR3 DNA: TGTGCCTGGAGGCCAAGCGGGAGCCTCCTCGAGCAGTACTTC

J gene: TRBJ2-1
clone size: -
V gene: TRBV28
D gene: -
CDR3 length: 15
CDR3 protein: CASSFPGQSYNEQFF
CDR3 DNA: TGTGCCAGCAGTTTCCCGGGACAATCCTACAATGAGCAGTTCTTC

J gene: TRBJ2-7
clone size: once
V gene: TRBV30
D gene: -
CDR3 length: 12
CDR3 protein: CAWEKDRGEQYF
CDR3 DNA: TGTGCCTGGGAAAAGGACCGTGGGGAGCAGTACTTC

J gene: TRBJ2-5
clone size: -
V gene: TRBV5-1
D gene: -
CDR3 length: 16
CDR3 protein: CASSSNSGQKQETQYF
CDR3 DNA: TGCGCCAGCAGCTCAAACTCCGGACAGAAACAAGAGACCCAGTACTTC

J gene: TRBJ2-7
clone size: -
V gene: TRBV6-6
D gene: TRBD2
CDR3 length: 15
CDR3 protein: CASSYSRLAGSEQYF
CDR3 DNA: TGTGCCAGCAGTTACTCGCGCCTAGCGGGGTCCGAGCAGTACTTC

J gene: TRBJ2-1
clone size: -
V gene: TRBV5-1
D gene: TRBD2
CDR3 length: 15
CDR3 protein: CASSRGLAGVNEQFF
CDR3 DNA: TGCGCCAGCAGCCGGGGACTAGCGGGAGTCAATGAGCAGTTCTTC

J gene: TRBJ2-7
clone size: -
V gene: TRBV5-4
D gene: -
CDR3 length: 13
CDR3 protein: CASSRTGNDEQYF
CDR3 DNA: TGTGCCAGCAGCCGCACCGGGAACGACGAGCAGTACTTC

J gene: TRBJ1-3
clone size: -
V gene: TRBV30
D gene: -
CDR3 length: 13
CDR3 protein: CAWSLVSGNTIYF
CDR3 DNA: TGTGCCTGGAGTTTGGTCTCTGGAAACACCATATATTTT

J gene: TRBJ2-2
clone size: -
V gene: TRBV5-1
D gene: -
CDR3 length: 14
CDR3 protein: CASHRDPNTGELFF
CDR3 DNA: TGCGCCAGCCACCGGGACCCCAACACCGGGGAGCTGTTTTTT

J gene: TRBJ1-1
clone size: -
V gene: TRBV11-2
D gene: -
CDR3 length: 14
CDR3 protein: CASSPGFAGTEAFF
CDR3 DNA: TGTGCCAGCAGCCCAGGCTTCGCGGGCACTGAAGCTTTCTTT

J gene: TRBJ2-3
clone size: -
V gene: TRBV6-4
D gene: TRBD2
CDR3 length: 15
CDR3 protein: CASSPSGSRADTQYF
CDR3 DNA: TGTGCCAGCAGTCCTAGCGGGAGCCGGGCAGATACGCAGTATTTT

J gene: TRBJ2-2
clone size: -
V gene: TRBV7-7
D gene: -
CDR3 length: 14
CDR3 protein: CASSETSNTGELFF
CDR3 DNA: TGTGCTAGCAGCGAGACTAGTAACACCGGGGAGCTGTTTTTT

J gene: TRBJ2-3
clone size: -
V gene: TRBV9
D gene: -
CDR3 length: 11
CDR3 protein: CASSLEDTQYF
CDR3 DNA: TGTGCCAGCAGCCTGGAAGATACGCAGTATTTT

J gene: TRBJ1-5
clone size: -
V gene: TRBV4-3
D gene: TRBD1
CDR3 length: 15
CDR3 protein: CASSQVYRGNRPQHF
CDR3 DNA: TGCGCCAGCAGCCAAGTGTACAGGGGGAATCGGCCCCAGCATTTT

J gene: TRBJ2-7
clone size: -
V gene: TRBV4-1
D gene: -
CDR3 length: 17
CDR3 protein: CASSQEFETRPSYEQYF
CDR3 DNA: TGCGCCAGCAGCCAAGAGTTCGAGACTCGTCCCTCCTACGAGCAGTACTTC

J gene: TRBJ2-7
clone size: many
V gene: TRBV10-3
D gene: -
CDR3 length: 15
CDR3 protein: CAISPWRDTPYEQYF
CDR3 DNA: TGTGCCATCAGCCCCTGGCGGGATACACCCTACGAGCAGTACTTC

J gene: TRBJ2-7
clone size: few
V gene: TRBV6-5
D gene: TRBD1
CDR3 length: 15
CDR3 protein: CATKRTGGATYEQYF
CDR3 DNA: TGTGCCACCAAAAGGACAGGGGGCGCGACCTACGAGCAGTACTTC

J gene: TRBJ2-7
clone size: -
V gene: TRBV7-9
D gene: -
CDR3 length: 12
CDR3 protein: CASSRTSNEQYF
CDR3 DNA: TGTGCCAGCAGCCGCACATCAAACGAGCAGTACTTC

J gene: TRBJ2-7
clone size: -
V gene: TRBV7-2
D gene: -
CDR3 length: 12
CDR3 protein: CASSPTYYEQYF
CDR3 DNA: TGTGCCAGCAGTCCTACATATTACGAGCAGTACTTC

J gene: TRBJ2-5
clone size: -
V gene: TRBV29-1
D gene: -
CDR3 length: 13
CDR3 protein: CSGCRVPGETQYF
CDR3 DNA: TGCAGCGGGTGTCGGGTCCCCGGGGAGACCCAGTACTTC

J gene: TRBJ2-2
clone size: -
V gene: TRBV2
D gene: TRBD2
CDR3 length: 16
CDR3 protein: CASSDDSGRNTGELFF
CDR3 DNA: TGTGCCAGCAGTGATGACAGCGGGAGGAACACCGGGGAGCTGTTTTTT

J gene: TRBJ1-2
clone size: -
V gene: TRBV9
D gene: TRBD1
CDR3 length: 16
CDR3 protein: CASSPKTGLISYGYTF
CDR3 DNA: TGTGCCAGCAGCCCCAAGACAGGGCTGATCTCTTATGGCTACACCTTC

J gene: TRBJ2-5
clone size: -
V gene: TRBV7-8
D gene: TRBD2
CDR3 length: 17
CDR3 protein: CASSLVSSGRARETQYF
CDR3 DNA: TGTGCCAGCAGCTTAGTTTCCAGCGGGAGGGCCCGAGAGACCCAGTACTTC

J gene: TRBJ2-2
clone size: -
V gene: TRBV11-3
D gene: -
CDR3 length: 13
CDR3 protein: CASSSRSTGELFF
CDR3 DNA: TGTGCCAGCAGCTCCCGATCCACCGGGGAGCTGTTTTTT

J gene: TRBJ1-4
clone size: few
V gene: TRBV5-1
D gene: -
CDR3 length: 15
CDR3 protein: CASSPQPGPNEKLFF
CDR3 DNA: TGCGCCAGCAGCCCCCAACCGGGACCAAATGAAAAACTGTTTTTT

J gene: TRBJ1-2
clone size: -
V gene: TRBV29-1
D gene: -
CDR3 length: 12
CDR3 protein: CSVEGQGYGYTF
CDR3 DNA: TGCAGCGTTGAGGGGCAGGGGTACGGCTACACCTTC

J gene: TRBJ2-7
clone size: -
V gene: TRBV28
D gene: TRBD1
CDR3 length: 14
CDR3 protein: CASSFADRGHEQYF
CDR3 DNA: TGTGCCAGCAGTTTTGCGGACAGGGGGCACGAGCAGTACTTC

J gene: TRBJ1-1
clone size: -
V gene: TRBV4-3
D gene: -
CDR3 length: 15
CDR3 protein: CASSQEGLQYTEAFF
CDR3 DNA: TGCGCCAGCAGCCAAGAGGGCCTACAATACACTGAAGCTTTCTTT

J gene: TRBJ2-1
clone size: -
V gene: TRBV28
D gene: TRBD2
CDR3 length: 17
CDR3 protein: CASSSLGIAGGVSEQFF
CDR3 DNA: TGTGCCAGCAGTTCCTTGGGAATAGCGGGAGGGGTAAGCGAGCAGTTCTTC

J gene: TRBJ2-5
clone size: -
V gene: TRBV5-8
D gene: -
CDR3 length: 13
CDR3 protein: CASSREMGETQYF
CDR3 DNA: TGTGCCAGCAGCCGAGAAATGGGAGAGACCCAGTACTTC

J gene: TRBJ1-4
clone size: -
V gene: TRBV7-6
D gene: -
CDR3 length: 14
CDR3 protein: CASSLGGGGEKLFF
CDR3 DNA: TGTGCCAGCAGCTTAGGGGGCGGCGGCGAAAAACTGTTTTTT

J gene: TRBJ2-3
clone size: -
V gene: TRBV5-5
D gene: -
CDR3 length: 14
CDR3 protein: CASSLQTATDTQYF
CDR3 DNA: TGTGCCAGCAGCTTGCAGACGGCCACAGATACGCAGTATTTT

J gene: TRBJ2-7
clone size: -
V gene: TRBV5-1
D gene: -
CDR3 length: 15
CDR3 protein: CASSSGDFSTYEQYF
CDR3 DNA: TGCGCCAGCAGCTCCGGGGACTTCAGCACCTACGAGCAGTACTTC

J gene: TRBJ2-7
clone size: -
V gene: TRBV6-5
D gene: -
CDR3 length: 13
CDR3 protein: CASSYSYSYEQYF
CDR3 DNA: TGTGCCAGCAGTTACAGCTACTCCTACGAGCAGTACTTC

J gene: TRBJ2-7
clone size: -
V gene: TRBV10-3
D gene: TRBD1
CDR3 length: 13
CDR3 protein: CAISRTGGYEQYF
CDR3 DNA: TGTGCCATCAGTCGGACAGGGGGGTACGAGCAGTACTTC

J gene: TRBJ2-2
clone size: once
V gene: TRBV18
D gene: -
CDR3 length: 16
CDR3 protein: CASSPPVSRVTGELFF
CDR3 DNA: TGTGCCAGCTCACCACCAGTATCTAGAGTCACCGGGGAGCTGTTTTTT

J gene: TRBJ2-7
clone size: -
V gene: TRBV5-8
D gene: TRBD2
CDR3 length: 14
CDR3 protein: CASSQLAGDREQYF
CDR3 DNA: TGTGCCAGCAGCCAGCTAGCGGGAGACCGCGAGCAGTACTTC

J gene: TRBJ2-3
clone size: once
V gene: TRBV29-1
D gene: -
CDR3 length: 15
CDR3 protein: CSVQRQDPSTDTQYF
CDR3 DNA: TGCAGCGTCCAACGGCAGGATCCTAGCACAGATACGCAGTATTTT

J gene: TRBJ2-1
clone size: -
V gene: TRBV28
D gene: -
CDR3 length: 12
CDR3 protein: CASSQSYNEQFF
CDR3 DNA: TGTGCCAGCAGCCAAAGCTACAATGAGCAGTTCTTC

J gene: TRBJ2-7
clone size: few
V gene: TRBV30
D gene: TRBD2
CDR3 length: 13
CDR3 protein: CAWSGLASYEQYF
CDR3 DNA: TGTGCCTGGAGTGGACTAGCAAGCTACGAGCAGTACTTC

J gene: TRBJ2-3
clone size: -
V gene: TRBV7-9
D gene: -
CDR3 length: 14
CDR3 protein: CASEGGSSTDTQYF
CDR3 DNA: TGTGCCAGCGAGGGGGGGTCTAGCACAGATACGCAGTATTTT